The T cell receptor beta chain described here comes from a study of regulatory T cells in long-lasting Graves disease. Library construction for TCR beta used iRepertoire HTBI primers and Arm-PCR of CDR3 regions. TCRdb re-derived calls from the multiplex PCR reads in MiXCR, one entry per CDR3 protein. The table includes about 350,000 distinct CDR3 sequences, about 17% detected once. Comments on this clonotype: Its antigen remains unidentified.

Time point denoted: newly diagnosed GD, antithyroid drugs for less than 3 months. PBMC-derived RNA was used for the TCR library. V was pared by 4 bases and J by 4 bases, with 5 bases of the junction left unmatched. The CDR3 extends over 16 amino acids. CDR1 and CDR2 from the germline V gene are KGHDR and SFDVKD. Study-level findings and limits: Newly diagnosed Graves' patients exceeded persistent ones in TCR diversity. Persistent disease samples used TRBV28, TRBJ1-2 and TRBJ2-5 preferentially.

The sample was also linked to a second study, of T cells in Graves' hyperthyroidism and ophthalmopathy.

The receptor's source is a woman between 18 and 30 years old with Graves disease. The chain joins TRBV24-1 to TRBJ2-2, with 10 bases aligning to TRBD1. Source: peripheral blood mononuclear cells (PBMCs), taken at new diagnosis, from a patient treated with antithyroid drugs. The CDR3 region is CATSDSGQGVTGELFF. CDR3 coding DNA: TGTGCCACCAGTGACTCCGGACAGGGGGTCACCGGGGAGCTGTTTTTT.